Shown below are 4 T cell receptor beta chains from a single sample sequenced in a study of OX40 agonist ivuxolimab in advanced cancers. Libraries were prepared by immunoSEQ multiplex PCR; TCRdb keeps only in-frame clonotypes and omits some of them. The sample has 60,000 to 80,000 clones, roughly 85% seen once. The sample was CD4+ or CD8+ T cells sorted from blood, taken in a trial of the OX40 agonist ivuxolimab. The receptor set was obtained from an adult with an advanced solid tumor such as melanoma, head and neck, liver or kidney cancer.

The gene calls are TRBV7-9 and TRBJ2-7; the D gene is possibly TRBD1 (5 bases). The length of the CDR3 is 14 residues. Trimming removed 4 bases from V and 3 bases from J, with 13 bases in between. Germline V gives CDR1 SEHNR, CDR2 FQNEAQ (reference sequence). The CDR3 region is CASSSGIEVYEQYF. CDR3 in DNA: TGTGCCAGCAGCTCAGGGATCGAGGTCTACGAGCAGTACTTC. Looking up the rest from reference TRBV7-9 and TRBJ2-7 gives the full variable domain: DTGVSQNPRHKITKRGQNVTFRCDPISEHNRLYWYRQTLGQGPEFLTYFQNEAQLEKSRLLSDRFSAERPKGSFSTLEIQRTEQGDSAMYLCASSSGIEVYEQYFGPGTRLTVT.

This clone came up once. This chain links TRBV7-2 with TRBJ2-2; 7 nucleotides agree with TRBD2. The CDR3 covers 14 residues. Looked up from germline, CDR1 is SGHTA and CDR2 is FQGNSA. Trimming took 5 bases from V and 8 from J; bases not matched to a gene: 8. This CDR3 is CASSVRGDVGELFF. DNA of the CDR3: TGTGCCAGCAGCGTACGGGGGGATGTAGGGGAGCTGTTTTTT.

V and J are TRBV6-1 and TRBJ1-1, with unresolved D. V lost 2 bases and J lost 12, with 19 bases in between. This CDR3 comprises 14 residues. Germline-derived CDR1 and CDR2 are MNHNS and SASEGT. DNA of the CDR3: TGTGCCAGCAGTGAAAGAGACGGCAGGTTGGTATCTTTCTTT. Its translation: CASSERDGRLVSFF.

This chain links TRBV4-2 with TRBJ2-7; no definite D call. This CDR3 spans 12 amino acids. The germline V gene has CDR1 LGHNA and CDR2 YNFKEQ. V was clipped by 5 bases and J by 5 bases, with 10 bases between them. CDR3 DNA: TGTGCCAGCAGCTATTCCGGAAACGAGCAGTACTTC. It specifies CASSYSGNEQYF.